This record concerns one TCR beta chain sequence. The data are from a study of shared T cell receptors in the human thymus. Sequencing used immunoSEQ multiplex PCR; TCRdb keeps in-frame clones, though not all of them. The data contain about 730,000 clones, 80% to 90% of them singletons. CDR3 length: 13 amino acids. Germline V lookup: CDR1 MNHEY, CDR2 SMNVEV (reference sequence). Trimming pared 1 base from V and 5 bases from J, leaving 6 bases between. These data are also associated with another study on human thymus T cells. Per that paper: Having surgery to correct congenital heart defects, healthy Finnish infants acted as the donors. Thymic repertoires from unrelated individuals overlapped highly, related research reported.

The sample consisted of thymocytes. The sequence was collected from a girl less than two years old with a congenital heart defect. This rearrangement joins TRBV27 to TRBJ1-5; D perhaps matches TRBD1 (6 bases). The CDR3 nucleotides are TGTGCCAGCAGTTTATACAGGGATCAGCCCCAGCATTTT. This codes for CASSLYRDQPQHF.